These T cell receptor beta chains were read from a single sample in a study of control samples from healthy donors and cancer patients. This table comes from immunoSEQ multiplex PCR, and its TCRdb copy is limited to in-frame clones, with some not included. In the table there are around 82,000 clones, around nine tenths of which are singletons. Sequencing was performed on blood. The receptor set was obtained from a man in his forties or fifties in good health. CDR3s include the opening cysteine and the closing phenylalanine or tryptophan.

v_call	j_call	cdr3_aa
TRBV5-6	TRBJ1-1	CASIGRGWAFTEAFF
TRBV7-2	TRBJ2-5	CASSSLGRNLQETQYF
TRBV4-1	TRBJ2-2	CASSQDLRGGGELFF
TRBV5-4	TRBJ2-1	CASRLVGLAGNNEQFF
TRBV7-3	TRBJ2-1	CASSQDRGEYNEQFF
TRBV27	TRBJ1-5	CASSLFSDSNQPQHF
TRBV18	TRBJ1-2	CASSKTQGVVSGYTF
TRBV5-1	TRBJ2-7	CASSNPTAHEQYF
TRBV21-1	TRBJ2-5	CASSKGGTGVGTQYF
TRBV4-1	TRBJ1-1	CASSQGGGPRPIRTEAFF
TRBV3-1/TRBV3-2	TRBJ1-1	CASSHLESFRGHTEAFF
TRBV21-1	TRBJ2-5	CASSKPPRTQEYREGLYQETQYF
TRBV5-5	TRBJ2-3	CASSLDSTSGKYSDTQYF
TRBV5-6	TRBJ2-4	CASTLGQGVKNIQYF
TRBV6-2/TRBV6-3	TRBJ2-5	CASSPRDFQETQYF
TRBV4-3	TRBJ2-2	CASSQGRLAGPGELFF
TRBV30	TRBJ1-4	CALRGYAEKLFF
TRBV7-8	TRBJ2-1	CASSNRDRGYNEQFF
TRBV12-3/TRBV12-4	TRBJ2-2	CASSPTGGGKLFF
TRBV25-1	TRBJ2-5	CASSPGLAGGLETQYF
TRBV11-3	TRBJ2-2	CASSTDRGTPGELFF
TRBV9	TRBJ1-4	CASSPEGGGWEKLFF
TRBV6-5	TRBJ1-1	CASSRDTEAFF
TRBV2	TRBJ2-5	CASSGTSGGETQYF
TRBV20-1	TRBJ2-3	CSASNPSGGAPDTQYF
TRBV7-9	TRBJ1-1	CASEGGLHTEAFF
TRBV19	TRBJ1-2	CASSMDGTKEGYGYTF
TRBV2	TRBJ1-5	CASNRDSGNQPQHF
TRBV19	TRBJ2-1	CASRRGLGEQFF
TRBV6-5	TRBJ2-5	CASSYRRETQYF
TRBV7-2	TRBJ2-1	CASSRTGPPYEQFF
TRBV6-5	TRBJ1-1	CASSYSKGREAFF
TRBV29-1	TRBJ2-7	CSVDITGEQYF
TRBV29-1	TRBJ2-3	CSVPMRGASLTDTQYF
TRBV7-8	TRBJ1-5	CASSQMGQVNQPQHF
TRBV2	TRBJ1-4	CASRLDPGIQLFF